This TCR beta chain was sequenced for a study of blood T cell repertoires in COVID-19. Sequencing used immunoSEQ multiplex PCR; TCRdb keeps in-frame clones, though not all of them. The table has about 75,000 clones, 74% seen once. The count of this clone is one. The CDR3 has 15 residues. Looked up from germline, CDR1 is SGHNT and CDR2 is YYREEE (reference sequence). V lost 6 bases to trimming and J lost 6 bases, with 16 bases between them. Sequencing was performed on peripheral blood. V and J are TRBV5-4 and TRBJ1-6; D might be TRBD1 (5 bases). This TCR derives from a human donor with acute or convalescent COVID-19. The donor label of this sample is uncertain. The CDR3 here is CASTTQGGGNSPLHF. The CDR3 coding sequence is TGTGCCAGCACTACCCAGGGAGGCGGTAATTCACCCCTCCACTTT. Together with reference TRBV5-4 and TRBJ1-6, the CDR3 gives the full variable domain: ETGVTQSPTHLIKTRGQQVTLRCSSQSGHNTVSWYQQALGQGPQFIFQYYREEENGRGNFPPRFSGLQFPNYSSELNVNALELDDSALYLCASTTQGGGNSPLHFGNGTRLTVT.